Reported below is one TCR beta chain. The target antigen is unknown. CDR1 and CDR2 from the germline V gene are MNHEY and SVGAGI. The J segment lost 4 bases and the V segment lost 10 bases, leaving 9 bases of the junction unmatched. The CDR3 covers 13 residues. The entry originates in a study of siplizumab effects on memory and regulatory T cells. General study results and limits: Proliferating siplizumab-culture Treg suppressive function went unconfirmed. Of the proliferating CD4+ or CD8+ clones, roughly 75-96% lacked a naive or memory phenotype that could be assigned.

Assays covered roughly 10^5 TCR templates per sample. Sequencing used immunoSEQ multiplex PCR; TCRdb keeps in-frame clones, though not all of them. The profile shows about 87,000 clones, approximately 95% of them singletons. This receptor was identified in a human donor in good health. This rearrangement joins TRBV6-5 to TRBJ2-7; TRBD2 matches 8 bases. Sequenced material: non-Treg CD4+ T cells sorted from blood. The CDR3 is CATTGGGRYEQYF. In DNA form, the CDR3 reads TGTGCCACCACGGGGGGGGGAAGGTACGAGCAGTACTTC.